This TCR beta chain is from a study of T cells in Graves' hyperthyroidism and ophthalmopathy. General study points: Onset of ophthalmopathy came a median approximately 6.5 months after the model predicted it.

Comments on this clonotype: Antigen: not known.

The germline V gene has CDR1 LNHDA and CDR2 SQIVND (reference sequence). This CDR3 has 15 amino acids. J was trimmed by 7 bases and V by 2 bases; bases with no gene match: 6. Amplified regions were TCR beta CDR3 sequences from RNA transcripts. Carried out on the TCR CDR3, a first-round RT-PCR used the HTBI primer set. TCRdb reanalysed the multiplex PCR reads using MiXCR and keeps one entry per CDR3 protein. The sample has over 200,000 distinct CDR3 sequences; around 17% are singletons. Graves' hyperthyroidism is called stable when ophthalmopathy does not progress within 18 months. The source material was blood. This receptor was obtained from a man between 35 and 55 years old with Graves' hyperthyroidism. The chain recombines TRBV19 with TRBJ1-4; 8 bases match TRBD1. CDR3 in DNA: TGTGCCAGTAGTATATACGCAGGGGGCCCTGAAAAACTGTTTTTT. This sequence encodes CASSIYAGGPEKLFF. Using reference TRBV19 and TRBJ1-4 for the parts outside the CDR3, the full variable domain is DGGITQSPKYLFRKEGQNVTLSCEQNLNHDAMYWYRQDPGQGLRLIYYSQIVNDFQKGDIAEGYSVSREKKESFPLTVTSAQKNPTAFYLCASSIYAGGPEKLFFGSGTQLSVL.